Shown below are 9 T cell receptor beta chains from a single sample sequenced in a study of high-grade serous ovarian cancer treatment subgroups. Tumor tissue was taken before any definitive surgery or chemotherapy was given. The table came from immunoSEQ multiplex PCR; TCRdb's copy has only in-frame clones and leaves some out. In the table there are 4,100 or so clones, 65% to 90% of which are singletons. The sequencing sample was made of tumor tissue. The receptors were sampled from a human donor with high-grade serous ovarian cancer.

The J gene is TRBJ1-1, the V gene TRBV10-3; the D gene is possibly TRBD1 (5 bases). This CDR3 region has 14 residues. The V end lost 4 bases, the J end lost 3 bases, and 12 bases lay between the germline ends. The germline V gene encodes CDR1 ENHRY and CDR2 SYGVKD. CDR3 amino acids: CAISGFGGHTEAFF. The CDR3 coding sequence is TGTGCCATCAGTGGCTTCGGGGGACACACTGAAGCTTTCTTT.

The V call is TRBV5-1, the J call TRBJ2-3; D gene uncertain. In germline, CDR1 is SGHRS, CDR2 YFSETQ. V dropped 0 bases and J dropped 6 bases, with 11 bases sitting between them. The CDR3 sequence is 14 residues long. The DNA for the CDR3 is TGCGCCAGCAGCTTGGAGGACCCGATTGATACGCAGTATTTT. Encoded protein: CASSLEDPIDTQYF.

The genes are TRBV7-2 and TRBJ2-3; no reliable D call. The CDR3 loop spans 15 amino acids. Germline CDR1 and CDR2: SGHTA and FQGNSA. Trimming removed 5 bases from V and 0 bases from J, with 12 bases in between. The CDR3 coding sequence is TGTGCCAGCAGCAAACAGAAGGGTAGCACAGATACGCAGTATTTT. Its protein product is CASSKQKGSTDTQYF.

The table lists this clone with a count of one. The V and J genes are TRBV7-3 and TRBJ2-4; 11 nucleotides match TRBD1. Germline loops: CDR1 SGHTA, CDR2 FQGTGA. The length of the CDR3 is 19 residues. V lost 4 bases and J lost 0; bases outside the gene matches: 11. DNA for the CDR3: TGTGCCAGCAGCTCCCGGGACAGGGGGAATTGGGCAGCCAAAAACATTCAGTACTTC. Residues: CASSSRDRGNWAAKNIQYF.

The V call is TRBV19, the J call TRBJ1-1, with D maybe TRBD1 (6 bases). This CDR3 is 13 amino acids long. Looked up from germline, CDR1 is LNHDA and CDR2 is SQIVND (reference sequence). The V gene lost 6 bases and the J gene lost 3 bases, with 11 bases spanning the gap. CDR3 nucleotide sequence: TGTGCCAGTAGCCAGGGGCGATACACTGAAGCTTTCTTT. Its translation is CASSQGRYTEAFF.

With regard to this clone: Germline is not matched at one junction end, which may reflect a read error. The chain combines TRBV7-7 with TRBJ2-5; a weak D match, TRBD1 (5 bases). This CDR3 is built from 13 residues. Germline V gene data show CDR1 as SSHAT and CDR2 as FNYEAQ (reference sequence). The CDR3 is CASSQGLQETQYF. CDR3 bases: TGTGCTAGCAGCCAGGGCCTACAAGAGACCCAGTACTTC.

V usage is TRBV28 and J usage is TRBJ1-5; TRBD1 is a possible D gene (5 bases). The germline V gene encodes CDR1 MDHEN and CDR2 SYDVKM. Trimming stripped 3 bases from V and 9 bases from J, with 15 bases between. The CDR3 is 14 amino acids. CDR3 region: CASSLSGGRGPQHF. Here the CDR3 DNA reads TGTGCCAGCAGTTTGTCGGGGGGGAGAGGGCCCCAGCATTTT. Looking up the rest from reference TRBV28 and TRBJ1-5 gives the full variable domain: DVKVTQSSRYLVKRTGEKVFLECVQDMDHENMFWYRQDPGLGLRLIYFSYDVKMKEKGDIPEGYSVSREKKERFSLILESASTNQTSMYLCASSLSGGRGPQHFGDGTRLSIL.

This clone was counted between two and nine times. CDR3 nucleotides: TGTGCCTTACAACAGGGTTTGAATCAGCCCCAGCATTTT. Amino acid sequence: CALQQGLNQPQHF. This rearrangement joins TRBV30 to TRBJ1-5; D perhaps matches TRBD1 (6 bases). V was pared by 7 bases and J by 4 bases, with 14 bases between. This CDR3 is 13 amino acids long. Germline V gene lookup returns CDR1 GTSNPN and CDR2 SVGIG (reference sequence).

The DNA of the CDR3 is TGTGCCAGCAGCTTCTTGGCCAGGGAGACAGATACGCAGTATTTT. As protein: CASSFLARETDTQYF. The rearrangement uses TRBV5-6 and TRBJ2-3, with D perhaps TRBD1 or TRBD2 (5 bases each). Germline lookup yields CDR1 SGHDT and CDR2 YYEEEE. The CDR3 is made up of 15 amino acids. Trimming cost V 2 bases and J 3 bases, with 13 bases left between them. The variable domain in full, completed from reference TRBV5-6 and TRBJ2-3, reads DAGVTQSPTHLIKTRGQQVTLRCSPKSGHDTVSWYQQALGQGPQFIFQYYEEEERQRGNFPDRFSGHQFPNYSSELNVNALLLGDSALYLCASSFLARETDTQYFGPGTRLTVL.